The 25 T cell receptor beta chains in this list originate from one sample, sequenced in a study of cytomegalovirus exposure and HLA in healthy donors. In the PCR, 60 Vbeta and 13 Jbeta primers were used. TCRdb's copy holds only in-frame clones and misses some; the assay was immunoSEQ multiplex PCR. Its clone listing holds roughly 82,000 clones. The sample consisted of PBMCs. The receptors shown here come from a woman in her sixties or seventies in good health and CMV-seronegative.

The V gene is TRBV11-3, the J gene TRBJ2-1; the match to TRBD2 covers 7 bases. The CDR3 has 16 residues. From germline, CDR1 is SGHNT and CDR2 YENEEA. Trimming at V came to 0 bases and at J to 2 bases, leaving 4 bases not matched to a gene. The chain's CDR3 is CASSLDRAGPYNEQFF. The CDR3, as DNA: TGTGCCAGCAGCTTAGATCGAGCGGGACCCTACAATGAGCAGTTCTTC.

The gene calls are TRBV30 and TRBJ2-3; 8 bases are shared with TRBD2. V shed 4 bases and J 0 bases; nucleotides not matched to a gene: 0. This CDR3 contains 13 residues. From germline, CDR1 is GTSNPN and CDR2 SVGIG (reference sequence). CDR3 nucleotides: TGTGCCTGGACTAGCGGGAGCACAGATACGCAGTATTTT. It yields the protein CAWTSGSTDTQYF.

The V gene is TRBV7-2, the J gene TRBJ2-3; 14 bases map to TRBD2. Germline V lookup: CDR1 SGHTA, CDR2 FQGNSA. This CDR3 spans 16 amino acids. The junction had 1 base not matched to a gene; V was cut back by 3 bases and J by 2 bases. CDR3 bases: TGTGCCAGCAGCTTGGGACTAGCGGGGGTCACAGATACGCAGTATTTT. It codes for CASSLGLAGVTDTQYF.

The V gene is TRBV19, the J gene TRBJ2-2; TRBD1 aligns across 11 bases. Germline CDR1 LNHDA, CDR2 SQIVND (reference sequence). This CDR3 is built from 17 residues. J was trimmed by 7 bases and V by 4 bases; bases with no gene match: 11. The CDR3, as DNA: TGTGCCAGTAGTACCCGACCGGGACAGGGGGTAATCGGGGAGCTGTTTTTT. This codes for CASSTRPGQGVIGELFF. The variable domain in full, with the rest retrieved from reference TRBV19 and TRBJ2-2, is DGGITQSPKYLFRKEGQNVTLSCEQNLNHDAMYWYRQDPGQGLRLIYYSQIVNDFQKGDIAEGYSVSREKKESFPLTVTSAQKNPTAFYLCASSTRPGQGVIGELFFGEGSRLTVL.

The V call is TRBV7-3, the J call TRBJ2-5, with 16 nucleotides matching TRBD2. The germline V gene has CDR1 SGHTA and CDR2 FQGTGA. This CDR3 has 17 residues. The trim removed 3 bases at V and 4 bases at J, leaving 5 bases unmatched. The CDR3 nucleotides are TGTGCCAGCAGCTTGGGGACTAGCGGGAGGGGAGGAGAGACCCAGTACTTC. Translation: CASSLGTSGRGGETQYF.

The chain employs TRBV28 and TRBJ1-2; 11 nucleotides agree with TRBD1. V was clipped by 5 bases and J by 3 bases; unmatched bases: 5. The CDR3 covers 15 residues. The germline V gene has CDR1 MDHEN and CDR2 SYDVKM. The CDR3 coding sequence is TGTGCCAGCAGTCTGACGGGACAGGGGGACTATGGCTACACCTTC. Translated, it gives CASSLTGQGDYGYTF.

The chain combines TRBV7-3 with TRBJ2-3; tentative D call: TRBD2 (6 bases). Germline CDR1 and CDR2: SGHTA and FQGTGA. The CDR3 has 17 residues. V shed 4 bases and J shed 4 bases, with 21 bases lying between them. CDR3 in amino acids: CASSSFNGGRGPDTQYF. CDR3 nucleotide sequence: TGTGCCAGCAGCTCCTTCAACGGGGGAAGGGGCCCAGATACGCAGTATTTT.

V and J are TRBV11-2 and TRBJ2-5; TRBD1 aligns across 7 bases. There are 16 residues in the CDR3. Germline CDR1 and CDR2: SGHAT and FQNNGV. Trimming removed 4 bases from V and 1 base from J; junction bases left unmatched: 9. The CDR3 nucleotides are TGTGCCAGCAGCTCCCACAGACAGGGATTCCAAGAGACCCAGTACTTC. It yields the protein CASSSHRQGFQETQYF.

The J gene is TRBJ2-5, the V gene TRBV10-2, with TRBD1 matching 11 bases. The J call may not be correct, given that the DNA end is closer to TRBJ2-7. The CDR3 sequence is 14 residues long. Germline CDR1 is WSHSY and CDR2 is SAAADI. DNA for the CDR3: TGCGCCAGCAGAGGGACAGGGGGCTCCTACGAGCAGTACTTC. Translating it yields CASRGTGGSYEQYF.

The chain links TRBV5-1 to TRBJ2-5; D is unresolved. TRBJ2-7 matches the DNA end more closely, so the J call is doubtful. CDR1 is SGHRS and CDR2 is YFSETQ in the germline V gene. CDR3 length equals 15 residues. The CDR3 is CASSLGAGGWYEQYF. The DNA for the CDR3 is TGCGCCAGCAGCTTGGGCGCCGGCGGTTGGTACGAGCAGTACTTC.

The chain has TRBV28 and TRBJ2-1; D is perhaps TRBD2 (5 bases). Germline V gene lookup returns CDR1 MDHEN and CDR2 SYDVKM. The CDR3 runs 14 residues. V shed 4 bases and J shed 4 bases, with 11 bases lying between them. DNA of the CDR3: TGTGCCAGCAGTTGGGCGACGGGGTACAATGAGCAGTTCTTC. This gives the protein CASSWATGYNEQFF.

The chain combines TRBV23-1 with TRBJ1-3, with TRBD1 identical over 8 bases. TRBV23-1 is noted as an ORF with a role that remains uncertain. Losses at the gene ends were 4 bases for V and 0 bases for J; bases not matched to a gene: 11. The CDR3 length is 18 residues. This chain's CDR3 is CASSLDRGLSDSGNTIYF. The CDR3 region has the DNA TGCGCCAGCAGTCTCGACAGGGGCCTATCTGACTCTGGAAACACCATATATTTT.

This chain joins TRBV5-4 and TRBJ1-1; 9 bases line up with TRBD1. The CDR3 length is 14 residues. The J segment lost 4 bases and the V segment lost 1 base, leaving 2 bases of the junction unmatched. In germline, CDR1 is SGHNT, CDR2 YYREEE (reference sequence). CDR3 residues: CASSLRDRATEAFF. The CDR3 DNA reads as TGTGCCAGCAGCTTGAGGGACAGGGCCACTGAAGCTTTCTTT.

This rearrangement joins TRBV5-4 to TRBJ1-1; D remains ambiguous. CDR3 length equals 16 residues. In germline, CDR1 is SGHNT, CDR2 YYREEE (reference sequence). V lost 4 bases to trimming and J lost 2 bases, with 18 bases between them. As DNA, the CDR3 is TGTGCCAGCAGCACTCGAGGGCCCAGGCAAAACACTGAAGCTTTCTTT. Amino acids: CASSTRGPRQNTEAFF. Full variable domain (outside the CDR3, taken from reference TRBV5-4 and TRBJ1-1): ETGVTQSPTHLIKTRGQQVTLRCSSQSGHNTVSWYQQALGQGPQFIFQYYREEENGRGNFPPRFSGLQFPNYSSELNVNALELDDSALYLCASSTRGPRQNTEAFFGQGTRLTVV.

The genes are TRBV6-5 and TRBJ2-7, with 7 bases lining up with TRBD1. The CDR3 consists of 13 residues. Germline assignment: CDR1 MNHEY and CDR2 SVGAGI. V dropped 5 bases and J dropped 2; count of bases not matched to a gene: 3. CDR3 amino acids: CASSLGQTYEQYF. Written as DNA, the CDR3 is TGTGCCAGCAGTCTGGGACAGACCTACGAGCAGTACTTC.

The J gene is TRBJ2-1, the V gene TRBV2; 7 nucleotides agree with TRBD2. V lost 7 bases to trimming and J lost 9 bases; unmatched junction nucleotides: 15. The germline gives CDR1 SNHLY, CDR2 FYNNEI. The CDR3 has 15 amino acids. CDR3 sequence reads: CASTISGTRGSEQFF. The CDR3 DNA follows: TGTGCCAGCACGATAAGCGGGACCCGCGGGAGTGAGCAGTTCTTC.

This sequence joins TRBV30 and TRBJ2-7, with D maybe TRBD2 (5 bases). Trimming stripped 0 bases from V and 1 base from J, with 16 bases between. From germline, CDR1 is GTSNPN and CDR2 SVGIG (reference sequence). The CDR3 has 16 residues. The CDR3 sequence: CAWSVNGGGWSYEQYF. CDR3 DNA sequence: TGTGCCTGGAGTGTAAATGGCGGCGGGTGGTCCTACGAGCAGTACTTC.

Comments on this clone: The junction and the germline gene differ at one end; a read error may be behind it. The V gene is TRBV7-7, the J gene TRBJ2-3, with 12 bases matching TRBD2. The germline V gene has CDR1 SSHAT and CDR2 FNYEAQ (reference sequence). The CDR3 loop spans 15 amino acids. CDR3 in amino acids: CASSSGLAGIDTQYF. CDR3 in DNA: TGTGCTAGCAGCTCGGGACTAGCGGGTATTGATACGCAGTATTTT. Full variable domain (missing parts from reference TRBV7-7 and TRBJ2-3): GAGVSQSPRYKVTKRGQDVTLRCDPISSHATLYWYQQALGQGPEFLTYFNYEAQPDKSGLPSDRFSAERPEGSISTLTIQRTEQRDSAMYRCASSSGLAGIDTQYFGPGTRLTVL.

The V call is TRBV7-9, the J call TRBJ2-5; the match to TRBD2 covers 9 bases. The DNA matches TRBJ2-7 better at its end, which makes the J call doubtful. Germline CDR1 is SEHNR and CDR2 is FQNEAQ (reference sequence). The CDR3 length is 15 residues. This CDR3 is CASSLYLAGHYEQYF. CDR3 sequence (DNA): TGTGCCAGCAGCTTATATCTAGCGGGACACTACGAGCAGTACTTC.

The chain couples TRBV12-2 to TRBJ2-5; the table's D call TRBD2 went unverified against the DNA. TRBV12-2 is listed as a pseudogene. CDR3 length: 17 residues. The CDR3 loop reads CASRLFQILAGKETQYF. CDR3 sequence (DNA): TGTGCAAGTCGCTTGTTCCAGATCCTAGCGGGGAAAGAGACCCAGTACTTC.

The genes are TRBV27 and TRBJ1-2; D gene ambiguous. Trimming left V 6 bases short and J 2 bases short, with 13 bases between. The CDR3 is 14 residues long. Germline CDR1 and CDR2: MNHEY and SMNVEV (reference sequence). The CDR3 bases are TGTGCCAGCAGCCTGGGCCCCGGAAACTATGGCTACACCTTC. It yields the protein CASSLGPGNYGYTF.

CDR3 DNA sequence: TGTGCCAGCAGTGATGGCGGGAGTCCCGGGGATACGCAGTATTTT. Amino acids: CASSDGGSPGDTQYF. V is TRBV25-1 and J is TRBJ2-3, with TRBD2 matching over 7 bases. The germline V gene encodes CDR1 MGHDK and CDR2 SYGVNS. The CDR3 spans 15 residues. The V and J ends lost 3 bases and 6 bases, in that order; junction bases with no gene match: 9.

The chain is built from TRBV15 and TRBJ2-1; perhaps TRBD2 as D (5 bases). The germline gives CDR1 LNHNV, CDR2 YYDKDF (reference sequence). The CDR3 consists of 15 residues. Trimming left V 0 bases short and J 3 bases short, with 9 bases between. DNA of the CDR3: TGTGCCACCAGCAGAGAAGCGGCCAGCTACAATGAGCAGTTCTTC. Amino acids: CATSREAASYNEQFF.

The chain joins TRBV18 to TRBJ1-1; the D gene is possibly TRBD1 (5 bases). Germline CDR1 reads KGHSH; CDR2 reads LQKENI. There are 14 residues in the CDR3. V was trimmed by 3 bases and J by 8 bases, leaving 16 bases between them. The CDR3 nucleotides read TGTGCCAGCTCACCCCCGGGGGGGACGATGGAAGCTTTCTTT. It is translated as CASSPPGGTMEAFF.

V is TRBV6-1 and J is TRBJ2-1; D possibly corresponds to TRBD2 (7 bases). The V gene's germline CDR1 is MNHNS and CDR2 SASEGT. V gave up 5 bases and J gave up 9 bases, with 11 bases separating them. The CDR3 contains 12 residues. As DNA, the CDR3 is TGTGCCAGCAGTCCAGGGGAGGGTGAGCAGTTCTTC. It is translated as CASSPGEGEQFF.